The 11 T cell receptor beta chains below were found in one sample sequenced in a study of patients and donors after allogeneic stem cell transplantation. MiXCR, run by TCRdb on the RT-PCR reads, gives a single entry per CDR3 protein. This sample has some 880,000 distinct CDR3 sequences, with approximately 18% found just once. The sequenced sample was blood, either unsorted or a sorted T cell fraction (not recorded which). These receptors all come from a human donor who was either an allogeneic HSCT recipient or a stem cell or donor lymphocyte infusion donor (not recorded which). It is not recorded whose cells these are; they may come from a transplant donor.

The chain couples TRBV27 to TRBJ1-1; D gene ambiguous. With 8 bases removed from V and 5 bases from J, the gap between germline ends came to 12 bases. Germline values: CDR1 MNHEY, CDR2 SMNVEV (reference sequence). There are 12 residues in the CDR3. CDR3 nucleotide sequence: TGTGCCAGCGGATTCCTCCAGACTGAAGCTTTCTTT. The encoded protein is CASGFLQTEAFF.

The chain uses TRBV10-3 and TRBJ2-3, with D possibly being TRBD1 (6 bases). Per germline, CDR1 ENHRY and CDR2 SYGVKD. V lost 7 bases and J lost 0, with 14 bases in between. The CDR3 spans 15 residues. The CDR3 here is CAINRDNMSTDTQYF. The CDR3, as DNA: TGTGCCATCAACAGGGACAACATGAGCACAGATACGCAGTATTTT.

This clonotype was recorded many times. The chain is built from TRBV29-1 and TRBJ2-7, with 11 bases fitting TRBD2. V shed 4 bases, J shed 2 bases, and the junction held 1 base outside the gene matches. This CDR3 is 13 amino acids long. Germline V gene sequence: CDR1 SQVTM, CDR2 ANQGSEA. CDR3 residues: CSVVAGGPYEQYF. CDR3 sequence (DNA): TGCAGCGTTGTAGCGGGAGGGCCCTACGAGCAGTACTTC.

The V and J genes are TRBV7-2 and TRBJ2-1; D is possibly TRBD2 (6 bases). The CDR3 extends over 17 amino acids. Germline assignment: CDR1 SGHTA and CDR2 FQGNSA. The V and J ends lost 1 base and 6 bases respectively, with 19 bases between them. In DNA, the CDR3 is TGTGCCAGCAGCTTAGAGGGCAGGCGGGGTTATGGCAATGAGCAGTTCTTC. Translated: CASSLEGRRGYGNEQFF.

The rearrangement uses TRBV27 and TRBJ2-3, with 10 bases matching TRBD2. From germline, CDR1 is MNHEY and CDR2 SMNVEV (reference sequence). J gave up 2 bases and V 6 bases, and 14 bases lay outside the gene matches. The length of the CDR3 is 18 residues. The CDR3 spells CASRRSSGGAGFTDTQYF. The CDR3 DNA follows: TGTGCCAGCAGACGTAGCAGCGGGGGGGCCGGATTCACAGATACGCAGTATTTT.

This chain links TRBV2 with TRBJ1-1; D not certain. The CDR3 contains 14 residues. The V end was cut by 6 bases, the J end by 2 bases, with 13 bases between. Germline V CDR1 and CDR2: SNHLY, FYNNEI. The CDR3 is CASRSIGPNTEAFF. The CDR3 bases are TGTGCCAGCAGGTCTATCGGGCCCAACACTGAAGCTTTCTTT.

This clonotype was seen a handful of times. The V and J genes are TRBV4-2 and TRBJ2-3; TRBD1 matches at 9 bases. CDR1 and CDR2 (germline): LGHNA, YNFKEQ. CDR3 length equals 17 residues. V dropped 2 bases and J dropped 7; count of bases not matched to a gene: 13. The CDR3 spells CASSQSRDRGATNTQYF. The CDR3 DNA reads as TGTGCCAGCAGCCAAAGCCGTGACAGGGGGGCCACGAATACGCAGTATTTT.

This chain uses TRBV12-3 or TRBV12-4 with TRBJ2-1; 7 positions agree with TRBD1. The ends lost 5 bases at V and 0 bases at J; junction bases unmatched: 10. CDR3 size: 17 residues. Written as DNA, the CDR3 is TGTGCCAGCAGTCCTCACAGGGGCCGCAGCTCCTACAATGAGCAGTTCTTC. Its translation: CASSPHRGRSSYNEQFF.

This clonotype came up a few times. The chain recombines TRBV7-2 with TRBJ2-7; D may match TRBD1 or TRBD2 (5 bases each). Germline-derived CDR1 and CDR2 are SGHTA and FQGNSA. Trimming left V 7 bases short and J 3 bases short, with 13 bases between. This CDR3 is built from 13 residues. The CDR3 sequence: CASTLSGLYEQYF. The CDR3 DNA reads TGTGCCAGCACCCTCTCGGGGCTCTACGAGCAGTACTTC.

This clonotype occurred a few times. This chain joins TRBV9 and TRBJ1-1; 10 bases match TRBD1. V shed 3 bases, J shed 1 base, and the junction held 6 bases outside the gene matches. CDR1 and CDR2 (germline): SGDLS, YYNGEE. This CDR3 is 16 amino acids long. The CDR3 loop is CASSATGGIGNTEAFF. CDR3 bases: TGTGCCAGCAGCGCGACAGGGGGCATTGGGAACACTGAAGCTTTCTTT.

The sample holds a few counts of this clonotype. The rearrangement joins TRBV12-3 or TRBV12-4 to TRBJ2-2; 9 bases agree with TRBD2. J gave up 5 bases and V 3 bases, and 4 bases lay outside the gene matches. CDR3 size: 15 residues. The CDR3 nucleotides are TGTGCCAGCAGTTTTCTAAGCGGGGGGACCGGGGAGCTGTTTTTT. It translates to CASSFLSGGTGELFF.